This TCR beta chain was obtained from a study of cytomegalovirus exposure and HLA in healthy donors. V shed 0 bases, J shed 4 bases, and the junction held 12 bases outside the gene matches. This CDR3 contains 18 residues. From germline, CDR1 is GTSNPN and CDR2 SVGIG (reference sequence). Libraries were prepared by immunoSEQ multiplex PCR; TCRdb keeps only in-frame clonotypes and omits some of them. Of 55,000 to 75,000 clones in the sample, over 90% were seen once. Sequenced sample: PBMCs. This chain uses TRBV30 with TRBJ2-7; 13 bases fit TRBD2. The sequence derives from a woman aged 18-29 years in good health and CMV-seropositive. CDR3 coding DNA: TGTGCCTGGAGTGTAACCCCCCCCCAACTAGCGGGGGGGTACGAGCAGTACTTC. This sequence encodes CAWSVTPPQLAGGYEQYF.